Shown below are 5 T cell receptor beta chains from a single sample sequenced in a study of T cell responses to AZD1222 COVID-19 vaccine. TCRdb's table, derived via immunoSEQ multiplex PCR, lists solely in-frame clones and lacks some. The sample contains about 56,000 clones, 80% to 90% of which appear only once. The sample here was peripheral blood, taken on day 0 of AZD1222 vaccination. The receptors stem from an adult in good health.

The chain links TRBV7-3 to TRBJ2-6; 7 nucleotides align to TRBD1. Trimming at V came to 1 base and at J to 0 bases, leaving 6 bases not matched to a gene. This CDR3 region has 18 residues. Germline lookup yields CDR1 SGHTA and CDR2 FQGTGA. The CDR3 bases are TGTGCCAGCAGCTTAAGCCGGGACAGCCTCTCTGGGGCCAACGTCCTGACTTTC. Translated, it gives CASSLSRDSLSGANVLTF.

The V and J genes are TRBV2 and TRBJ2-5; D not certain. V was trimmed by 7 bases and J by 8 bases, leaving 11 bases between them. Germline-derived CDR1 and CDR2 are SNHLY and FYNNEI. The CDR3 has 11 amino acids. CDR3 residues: CASTEAGTQYF. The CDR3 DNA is TGTGCCAGCACCGAGGCCGGTACCCAGTACTTC.

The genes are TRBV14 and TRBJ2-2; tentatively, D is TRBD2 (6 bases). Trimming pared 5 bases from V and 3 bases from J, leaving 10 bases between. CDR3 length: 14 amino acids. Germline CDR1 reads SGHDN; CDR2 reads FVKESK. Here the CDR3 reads CASSRGGYTGELFF. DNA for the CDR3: TGTGCCAGCAGCAGAGGAGGGTACACCGGGGAGCTGTTTTTT.

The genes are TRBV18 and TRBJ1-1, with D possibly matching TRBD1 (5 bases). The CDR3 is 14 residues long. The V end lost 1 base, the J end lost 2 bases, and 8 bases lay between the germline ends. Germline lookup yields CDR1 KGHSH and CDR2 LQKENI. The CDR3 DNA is TGTGCCAGCTCACCACGGGGGGGTAACACTGAAGCTTTCTTT. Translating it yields CASSPRGGNTEAFF.

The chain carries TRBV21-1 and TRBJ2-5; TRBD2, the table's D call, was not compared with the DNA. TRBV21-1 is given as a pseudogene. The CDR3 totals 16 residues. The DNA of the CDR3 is TGTGCCAGCAGCAAAGTTGACGGGGGGGCCGGGGAGACCCAGTACTTC. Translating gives CASSKVDGGAGETQYF.